This T cell receptor beta chain was sequenced during a study of blood T cell repertoires in COVID-19. Original data processing: From reference gene primer amplification, estimates of nucleated cell counts were derived. Profiled with immunoSEQ multiplex PCR; TCRdb holds only in-frame clones, not every one. For V, J and clone size, that table is used; D and trimming come from the DNA. This table has fewer than 130,000 clones, around 82% appearing once. Per the germline V gene, CDR1 is ENHRY and CDR2 is SYGVKD. This CDR3 is 14 amino acids long. Trimming left V 6 bases short and J 3 bases short, with 13 bases between.

This chain links TRBV10-3 with TRBJ2-3, with D unresolved. The TCR comes from a woman in her sixties or seventies with acute or convalescent COVID-19. Sequences were obtained from peripheral blood. As DNA, the CDR3 is TGTGCCATCAGCTCGCTAGAAAAGACAGATACGCAGTATTTT. Its translation: CAISSLEKTDTQYF.